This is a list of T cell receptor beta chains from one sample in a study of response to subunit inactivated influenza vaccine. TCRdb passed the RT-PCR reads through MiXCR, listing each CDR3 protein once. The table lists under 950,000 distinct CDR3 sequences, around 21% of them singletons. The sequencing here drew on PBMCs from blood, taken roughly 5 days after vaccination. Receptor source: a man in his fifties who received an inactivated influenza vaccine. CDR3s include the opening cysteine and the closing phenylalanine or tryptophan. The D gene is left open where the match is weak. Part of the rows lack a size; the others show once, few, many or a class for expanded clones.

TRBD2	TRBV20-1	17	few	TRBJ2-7	CSARDSYRTSGAYEQYF	TGCAGTGCTAGAGATTCGTATAGGACTAGCGGGGCCTACGAGCAGTACTTC
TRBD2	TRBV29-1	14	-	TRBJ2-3	CSAGGAPRTDPQYF	TGCAGCGCCGGGGGGGCCCCCCGCACAGATCCGCAGTATTTT
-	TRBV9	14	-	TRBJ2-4	CASSDATPENIQYF	TGTGCCAGCAGCGACGCGACCCCAGAAAACATTCAGTACTTC
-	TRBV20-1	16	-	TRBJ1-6	CSAPPGGGSYNSPLHF	TGCAGTGCCCCCCCGGGGGGGGGTTCTTATAATTCACCCCTCCACTTT
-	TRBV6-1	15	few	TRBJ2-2	CASSVTHVGIGELFF	TGTGCCAGCAGTGTGACGCACGTGGGAATCGGGGAGCTGTTTTTT
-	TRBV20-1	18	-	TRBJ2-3	CRASVIAVGIDSTDTQYF	TGCAGAGCTAGCGTTATAGCGGTTGGGATAGATAGCACAGATACGCAGTATTTT
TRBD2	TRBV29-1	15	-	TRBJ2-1	CSVEGAGGRVNEQFF	TGCAGCGTTGAAGGTGCTGGCGGGAGAGTCAATGAGCAGTTCTTC
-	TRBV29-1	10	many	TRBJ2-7	CSVGVHEQYF	TGCAGCGTTGGGGTGCACGAGCAGTACTTC
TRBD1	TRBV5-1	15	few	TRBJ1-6	CASSLAQGQKSPLHF	TGCGCCAGCAGCTTGGCACAGGGGCAGAAATCACCCCTCCACTTT
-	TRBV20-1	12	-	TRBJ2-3	CSCQESTDTQYF	TGCAGTTGCCAGGAGAGCACAGATACGCAGTATTTT
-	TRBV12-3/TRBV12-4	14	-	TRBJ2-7	CASAFWQGTYEQYF	TGTGCCAGCGCCTTCTGGCAGGGCACCTACGAGCAGTACTTC
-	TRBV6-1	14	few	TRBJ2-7	CASIESRSSHEQYF	TGTGCCAGCATCGAAAGTCGTAGCAGCCACGAGCAGTACTTC
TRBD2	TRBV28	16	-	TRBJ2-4	CASSTLADTTKNIQYF	TGTGCCAGCAGTACACTAGCGGACACGACCAAAAACATTCAGTACTTC
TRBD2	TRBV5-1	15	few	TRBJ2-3	CASSGGTSATDTQYF	TGCGCCAGCAGCGGCGGGACTAGCGCCACAGATACGCAGTATTTT
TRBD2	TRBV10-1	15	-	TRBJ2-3	CASSESSGGLDTQYF	TGCGCCAGCAGTGAGTCTAGCGGGGGTTTAGATACGCAGTATTTT
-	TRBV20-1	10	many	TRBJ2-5	CSAREETQYF	TGCAGTGCTAGAGAAGAGACCCAGTACTTC
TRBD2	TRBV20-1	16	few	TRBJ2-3	CSAREGLAGGRDTQYF	TGCAGTGCTAGAGAGGGCCTAGCGGGGGGTCGGGATACGCAGTATTTT
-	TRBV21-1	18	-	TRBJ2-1	CASSKEKAGLARYNEQFF	TGTGCCAGCAGCAAAGAAAAGGCAGGACTAGCGCGCTACAATGAGCAGTTCTTC
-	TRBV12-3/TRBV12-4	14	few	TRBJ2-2	CASSFSGSGGELFF	TGTGCCAGCAGTTTTTCAGGGTCTGGCGGGGAGCTGTTTTTT
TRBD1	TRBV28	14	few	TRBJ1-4	CASREGQGRVKLFF	TGTGCCAGCAGGGAAGGACAGGGGAGAGTAAAACTGTTTTTT
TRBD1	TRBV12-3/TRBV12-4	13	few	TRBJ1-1	CASSTNRGPEAFF	TGTGCCAGCAGTACGAACAGGGGGCCTGAAGCTTTCTTT
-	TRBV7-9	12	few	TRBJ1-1	CASSFWGDEAFF	TGTGCCAGCAGCTTCTGGGGGGATGAAGCTTTCTTT
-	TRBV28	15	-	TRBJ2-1	CASSTQRVGSNEQFF	TGTGCCAGCAGTACTCAGCGGGTGGGGTCCAATGAGCAGTTCTTC
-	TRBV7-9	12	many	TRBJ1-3	CASSLGGNTIYF	TGTGCCAGCAGTCTTGGGGGAAACACCATATATTTT
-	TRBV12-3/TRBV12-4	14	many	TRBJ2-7	CASSLRAGSYEQYF	TGTGCCAGCAGTTTGAGGGCAGGGTCCTACGAGCAGTACTTC
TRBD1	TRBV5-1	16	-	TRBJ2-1	CASSSSGTGKYNEQFF	TGCGCCAGCAGCTCTTCCGGGACAGGGAAATACAATGAGCAGTTCTTC
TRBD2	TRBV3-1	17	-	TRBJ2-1	CASSPDPTSGSYNEQFF	TGTGCCAGCAGCCCAGACCCCACTAGCGGCTCCTACAATGAGCAGTTCTTC
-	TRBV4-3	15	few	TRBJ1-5	CASSRVTGRNQPQHF	TGCGCCAGCAGTCGGGTCACAGGGAGGAATCAGCCCCAGCATTTT
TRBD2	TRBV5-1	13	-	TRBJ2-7	CASTRAGGYEQYF	TGCGCCAGCACCCGAGCGGGAGGTTACGAGCAGTACTTC
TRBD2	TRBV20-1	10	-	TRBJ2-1	CSALGLARFF	TGCAGTGCTTTGGGACTAGCTCGGTTCTTC
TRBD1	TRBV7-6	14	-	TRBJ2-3	CASSFGTVTDTQYF	TGTGCCAGCAGCTTTGGGACAGTGACAGATACGCAGTATTTT
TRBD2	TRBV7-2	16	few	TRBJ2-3	CASSLWGAGAVDTQYF	TGTGCCAGCAGCTTATGGGGAGCGGGAGCCGTCGATACGCAGTATTTT
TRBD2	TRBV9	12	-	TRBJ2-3	CASSVGAGDLYF	TGTGCCAGCAGCGTAGGAGCGGGAGATTTGTATTTT
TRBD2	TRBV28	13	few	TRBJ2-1	CASGLAGYGEQFF	TGTGCCAGCGGACTAGCGGGGTATGGGGAGCAGTTCTTC
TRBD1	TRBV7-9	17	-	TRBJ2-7	CASSLGPGQVSPLEQYF	TGTGCCAGCAGCTTGGGTCCGGGACAGGTATCTCCTCTCGAGCAGTACTTC
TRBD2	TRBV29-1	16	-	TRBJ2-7	CSVSGPLAGDSYEQYF	TGCAGCGTCTCGGGACCTCTAGCGGGAGACTCCTACGAGCAGTACTTC
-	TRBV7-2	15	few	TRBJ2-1	CASSLEGRDGREQFF	TGTGCCAGCAGCTTAGAAGGCAGGGATGGGCGTGAGCAGTTCTTC
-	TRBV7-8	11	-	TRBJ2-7	CAAGANYEQYF	TGTGCCGCCGGGGCGAACTACGAGCAGTACTTC
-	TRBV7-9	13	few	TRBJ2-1	CASSYPQGDEQFF	TGTGCCAGCAGCTACCCACAAGGGGATGAGCAGTTCTTC
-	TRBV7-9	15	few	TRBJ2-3	CASSLDLGATDTQYF	TGTGCCAGCAGCTTAGATCTGGGGGCAACAGATACGCAGTATTTT
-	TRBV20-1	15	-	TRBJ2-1	CSAPKQTLWDNEQFF	TGCAGTGCCCCGAAACAGACCCTTTGGGACAATGAGCAGTTCTTC
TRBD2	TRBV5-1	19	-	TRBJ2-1	CASSPGTSGSSPLYNEQFF	TGCGCCAGCAGCCCCGGGACTAGCGGGAGTTCTCCGCTCTACAATGAGCAGTTCTTC
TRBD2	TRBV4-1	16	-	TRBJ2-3	CASTVRPSGSTDTQYF	TGCGCCAGCACCGTCCGCCCTAGCGGTAGCACAGATACGCAGTATTTT
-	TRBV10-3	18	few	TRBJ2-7	CAISEPHRVGTRVREQYF	TGTGCCATCAGTGAGCCCCACCGCGTCGGGACAAGGGTGAGGGAGCAGTACTTC
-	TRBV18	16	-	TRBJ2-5	CASSPGTGSLGETQYF	TGTGCCAGCTCACCAGGTACAGGGTCCCTTGGAGAGACCCAGTACTTC
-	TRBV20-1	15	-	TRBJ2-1	CSADSGTVVRDEQFF	TGCAGTGCTGACTCTGGGACTGTCGTTCGGGATGAGCAGTTCTTC
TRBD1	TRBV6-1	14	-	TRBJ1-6	CASRPDREASPLHF	TGTGCCAGCAGACCGGACAGGGAGGCTTCACCCCTCCACTTT
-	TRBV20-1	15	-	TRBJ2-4	CSARARGLAKNIQYF	TGCAGTGCTAGGGCCAGGGGTCTAGCCAAAAACATTCAGTACTTC
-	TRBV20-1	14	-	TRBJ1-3	CSATGASSGNTIYF	TGCAGTGCTACAGGGGCCAGCTCTGGAAACACCATATATTTT
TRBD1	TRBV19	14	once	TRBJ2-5	CASSIRGRIETQYF	TGTGCCAGTAGTATCAGGGGGCGCATAGAGACCCAGTACTTC
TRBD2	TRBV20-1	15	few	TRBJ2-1	CSARSGLAGGNEQFF	TGCAGTGCTAGATCTGGACTAGCGGGGGGTAATGAGCAGTTCTTC
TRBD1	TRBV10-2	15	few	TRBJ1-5	CASSLPGQGAQPQHF	TGCGCCAGCAGTTTACCCGGACAGGGGGCACAGCCCCAGCATTTT
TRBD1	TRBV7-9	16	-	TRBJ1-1	CASSLATAGGYSEAFF	TGTGCCAGCAGCTTAGCGACGGCAGGGGGTTACTCTGAAGCTTTCTTT
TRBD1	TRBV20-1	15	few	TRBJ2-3	CSASSTGVSTDTQYF	TGCAGTGCTAGCTCGACAGGGGTTAGCACAGATACGCAGTATTTT
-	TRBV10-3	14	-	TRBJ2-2	CAISLDSNTGELFF	TGTGCCATCAGTTTGGACAGCAACACCGGGGAGCTGTTTTTT
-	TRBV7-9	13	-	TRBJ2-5	CASRDLRGETQYF	TGTGCCAGCCGCGACTTAAGAGGGGAGACCCAGTACTTC
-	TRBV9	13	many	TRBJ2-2	CASSVEGIGELFF	TGTGCCAGCAGCGTAGAAGGCATCGGGGAGCTGTTTTTT